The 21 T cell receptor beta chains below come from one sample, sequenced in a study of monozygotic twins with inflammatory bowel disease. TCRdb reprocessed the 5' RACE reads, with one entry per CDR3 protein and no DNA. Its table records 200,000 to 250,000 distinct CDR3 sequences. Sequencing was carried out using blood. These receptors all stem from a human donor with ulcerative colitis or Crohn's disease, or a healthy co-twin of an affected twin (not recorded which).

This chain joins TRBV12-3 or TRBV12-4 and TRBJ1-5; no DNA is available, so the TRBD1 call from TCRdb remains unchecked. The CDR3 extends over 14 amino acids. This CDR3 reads CASTREAGNQPQHF.

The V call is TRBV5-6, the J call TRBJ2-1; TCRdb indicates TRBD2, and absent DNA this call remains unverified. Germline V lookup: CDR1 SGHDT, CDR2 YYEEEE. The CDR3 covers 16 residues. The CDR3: CASSRIAGGRYNEQFF. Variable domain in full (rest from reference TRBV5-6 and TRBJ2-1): DAGVTQSPTHLIKTRGQQVTLRCSPKSGHDTVSWYQQALGQGPQFIFQYYEEEERQRGNFPDRFSGHQFPNYSSELNVNALLLGDSALYLCASSRIAGGRYNEQFFGPGTRLTVL.

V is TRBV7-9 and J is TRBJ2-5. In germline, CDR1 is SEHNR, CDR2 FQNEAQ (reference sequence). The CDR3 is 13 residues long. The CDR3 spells CASSLALGETQYF.

The CDR3 region is CASSQDSPGDQPQHF. The V and J genes are TRBV3-1 and TRBJ1-5; TCRdb gives TRBD1 as the D gene, but with no DNA this cannot be confirmed. This CDR3 spans 15 amino acids. Looked up from germline, CDR1 is LGHDT and CDR2 is YNNKEL (reference sequence). The full variable domain, in which reference TRBV3-1 and TRBJ1-5 provide the parts outside the CDR3, is DTAVSQTPKYLVTQMGNDKSIKCEQNLGHDTMYWYKQDSKKFLKIMFSYNNKELIINETVPNRFSPKSPDKAHLNLHINSLELGDSAVYFCASSQDSPGDQPQHFGDGTRLSIL.

CDR3 in amino acids: CASSLAESLTVEQFF. This rearrangement joins TRBV5-1 to TRBJ2-1. The V gene's germline CDR1 is SGHRS and CDR2 YFSETQ. CDR3 length: 15 amino acids.

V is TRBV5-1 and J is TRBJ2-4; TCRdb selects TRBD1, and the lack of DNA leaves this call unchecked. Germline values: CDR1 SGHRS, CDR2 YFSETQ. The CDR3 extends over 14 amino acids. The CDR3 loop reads CASSLQGAGDIQYF.

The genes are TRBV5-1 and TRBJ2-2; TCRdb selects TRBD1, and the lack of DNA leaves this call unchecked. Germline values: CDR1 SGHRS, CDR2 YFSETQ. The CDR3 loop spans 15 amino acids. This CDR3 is CASSLDEGLPGELFF.

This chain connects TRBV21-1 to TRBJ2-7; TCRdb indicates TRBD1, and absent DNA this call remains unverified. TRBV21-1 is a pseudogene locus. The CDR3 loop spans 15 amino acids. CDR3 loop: CASKGGKDGSYEQYF.

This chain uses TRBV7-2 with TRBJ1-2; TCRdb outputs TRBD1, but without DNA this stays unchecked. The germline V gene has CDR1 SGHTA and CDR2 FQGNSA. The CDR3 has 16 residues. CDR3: CASSSPRQGGAYGYTF.

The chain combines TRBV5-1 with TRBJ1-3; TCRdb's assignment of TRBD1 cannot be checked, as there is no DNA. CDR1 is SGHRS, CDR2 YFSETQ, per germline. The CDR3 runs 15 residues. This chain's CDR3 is CASTSGGISGNTIYF.

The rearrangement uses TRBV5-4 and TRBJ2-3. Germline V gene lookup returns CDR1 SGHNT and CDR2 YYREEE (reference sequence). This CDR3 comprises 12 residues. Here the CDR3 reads CASNINTDTQYF.

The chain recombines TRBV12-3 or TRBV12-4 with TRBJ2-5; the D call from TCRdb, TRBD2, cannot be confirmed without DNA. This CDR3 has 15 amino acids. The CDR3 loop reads CASSNLAGGPETQYF.

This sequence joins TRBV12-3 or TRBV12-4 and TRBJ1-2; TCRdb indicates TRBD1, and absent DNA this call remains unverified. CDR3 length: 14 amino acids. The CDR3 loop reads CASSLWGGVGGYTF.

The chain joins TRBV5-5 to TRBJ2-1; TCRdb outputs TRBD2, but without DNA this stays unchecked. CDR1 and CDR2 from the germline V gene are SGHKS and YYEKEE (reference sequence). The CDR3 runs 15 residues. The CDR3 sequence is CASSYTSGGVNEQFF.

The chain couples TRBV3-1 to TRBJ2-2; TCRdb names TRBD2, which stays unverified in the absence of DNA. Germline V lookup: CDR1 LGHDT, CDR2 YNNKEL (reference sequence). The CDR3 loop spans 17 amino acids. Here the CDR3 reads CASSREEVLGNTGELFF.

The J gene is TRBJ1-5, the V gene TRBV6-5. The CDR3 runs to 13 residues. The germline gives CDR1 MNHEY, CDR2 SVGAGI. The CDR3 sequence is CASSQSPREPQHF.

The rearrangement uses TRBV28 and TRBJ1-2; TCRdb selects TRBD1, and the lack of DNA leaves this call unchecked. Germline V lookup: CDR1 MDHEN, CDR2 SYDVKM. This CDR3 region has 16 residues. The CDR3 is CAPQRAVTLGPYGYTF.

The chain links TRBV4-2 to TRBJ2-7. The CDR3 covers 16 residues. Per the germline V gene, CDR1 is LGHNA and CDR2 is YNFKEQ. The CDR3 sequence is CASSQQLGGSSYEQYF.

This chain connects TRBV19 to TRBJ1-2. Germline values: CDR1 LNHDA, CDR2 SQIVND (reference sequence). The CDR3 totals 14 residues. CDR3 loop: CASSILESNYGYTF. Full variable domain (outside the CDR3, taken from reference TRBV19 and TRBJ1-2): DGGITQSPKYLFRKEGQNVTLSCEQNLNHDAMYWYRQDPGQGLRLIYYSQIVNDFQKGDIAEGYSVSREKKESFPLTVTSAQKNPTAFYLCASSILESNYGYTFGSGTRLTVV.

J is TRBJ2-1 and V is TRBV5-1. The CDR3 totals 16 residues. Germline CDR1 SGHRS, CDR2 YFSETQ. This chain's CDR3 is CASSLAGTVSYNEQFF.

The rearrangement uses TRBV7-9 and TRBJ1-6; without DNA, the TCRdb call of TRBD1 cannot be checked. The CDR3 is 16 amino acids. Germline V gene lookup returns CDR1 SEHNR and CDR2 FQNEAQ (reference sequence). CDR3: CASRESGTGNNSPLHF.